This section outlines one T cell receptor beta chain sequence together with its context. Random hexamers were used to reverse transcribe roughly 0.5 to 1 ug of RNA. Each CDR3 protein is one row after TCRdb ran MiXCR on the immunoSEQ multiplex PCR reads. This sample has about 120,000 distinct CDR3 sequences, with 85% to 95% found just once. This CDR3 comprises 10 residues. Trimming removed 8 bases at V and 4 bases at J, with 5 bases between. The data belong to a study of CD8 T cells in Susac syndrome. Material: CD8+ T cells from PBMCs. The TCR comes from a human donor with Susac syndrome. V gene TRBV12-3 or TRBV12-4 combines with J gene TRBJ2-5; no clear D gene. This CDR3 is CASALETQYF. CDR3 DNA: TGTGCCAGCGCCCTAGAGACCCAGTACTTC.